These 14 T cell receptor beta chains originate from one sample sequenced in a study of blood T cell repertoires in COVID-19. Clones were sequenced by immunoSEQ multiplex PCR, and TCRdb holds only the in-frame ones, with some missing. The table records 75,000 to 95,000 clones, around nine tenths of them present only once. The sample consisted of peripheral blood. These TCRs come from a woman of 80 years or more with acute or convalescent COVID-19.

The genes are TRBV6-2 or TRBV6-3 and TRBJ1-5, with 8 bases matching TRBD1. Germline trimming cut 2 bases from V and 6 bases from J; bases unmatched to any gene: 12. The CDR3 totals 17 residues. In germline, CDR1 is MNHEY, CDR2 SVGEGT. Here the CDR3 reads CASSYDRGQGIFQPQHF. The CDR3 nucleotides are TGTGCCAGCAGTTACGACCGAGGACAGGGAATTTTTCAGCCCCAGCATTTT.

J is TRBJ1-6 and V is TRBV19; the match to TRBD1 covers 9 bases. The CDR3 has 19 amino acids. J gave up 0 bases and V 6 bases, and 12 bases lay outside the gene matches. The germline V gene has CDR1 LNHDA and CDR2 SQIVND (reference sequence). CDR3 in DNA: TGTGCCAGTAGCCTCCCCGGGACAGGGAGTCGCTCCTATAATTCACCCCTCCACTTT. Protein: CASSLPGTGSRSYNSPLHF.

The table lists this clone with a count of one. The chain is built from TRBV5-1 and TRBJ2-3, with D perhaps matching TRBD2 (5 bases). Per germline, CDR1 SGHRS and CDR2 YFSETQ. Trimming shortened V by 3 bases and J by 4 bases, and 12 bases separated the two germline ends. The CDR3 is 14 amino acids. CDR3 sequence reads: CASSSIPGADTQYF. Written as DNA, the CDR3 is TGCGCCAGCAGCTCGATACCCGGGGCAGATACGCAGTATTTT. The full variable domain, its missing parts supplied by reference TRBV5-1 and TRBJ2-3, is KAGVTQTPRYLIKTRGQQVTLSCSPISGHRSVSWYQQTPGQGLQFLFEYFSETQRNKGNFPGRFSGRQFSNSRSEMNVSTLELGDSALYLCASSSIPGADTQYFGPGTRLTVL.

The gene calls are TRBV10-3 and TRBJ2-1, with a tentative D call TRBD1 (5 bases). The V gene's germline CDR1 is ENHRY and CDR2 SYGVKD. The CDR3 totals 14 residues. Trimming removed 0 bases from V and 7 bases from J, with 10 bases in between. The CDR3, as DNA: TGTGCCATCAGTGAGTCGTGGGGCCGGAATGAGCAGTTCTTC. It translates to CAISESWGRNEQFF.

V usage is TRBV7-3 and J usage is TRBJ2-1; 10 positions match TRBD1. The germline gives CDR1 SGHTA, CDR2 FQGTGA. CDR3 length: 15 residues. The V gene end was trimmed by 5 bases and the J gene end by 5 bases; junction bases not matched to a gene: 6. The CDR3 DNA sequence: TGTGCCAGCAGCCCAGGGACAGGGGCCCACAATGAGCAGTTCTTC. Protein sequence: CASSPGTGAHNEQFF.

The rearrangement joins TRBV24-1 to TRBJ2-2, with 10 bases that match TRBD2. There are 17 residues in the CDR3. CDR1 KGHDR and CDR2 SFDVKD come from the germline V gene. The trim removed 9 bases at V and 5 bases at J, leaving 14 bases unmatched. The CDR3 sequence: CATSSPKAGGRTGELFF. DNA of the CDR3: TGTGCCACCTCAAGTCCAAAAGCGGGAGGGCGTACCGGGGAGCTGTTTTTT.

The rearrangement links TRBV5-1 to TRBJ2-3; the D is unclear. Trimming cost V 6 bases and J 2 bases, with 19 bases left between them. The CDR3 is 16 amino acids. Germline-derived CDR1 and CDR2 are SGHRS and YFSETQ. CDR3 sequence reads: CASTHLGLTYTDTQYF. Written as DNA, the CDR3 is TGCGCCAGCACCCATTTGGGCCTAACTTACACAGATACGCAGTATTTT.

The V gene is TRBV5-1, the J gene TRBJ1-2; no reliable D call. V was clipped by 0 bases and J by 3 bases, with 9 bases between them. CDR1 and CDR2 from the germline V gene are SGHRS and YFSETQ. The CDR3 is 14 residues long. CDR3 DNA: TGCGCCAGCAGCTTGGCCGGAGCAGACTATGGCTACACCTTC. Its protein is CASSLAGADYGYTF.

The genes are TRBV30 and TRBJ1-3; 8 positions match TRBD1. V lost 5 bases, J lost 0 bases, and 3 bases stayed unmatched. Germline CDR1 and CDR2: GTSNPN and SVGIG (reference sequence). The CDR3 loop spans 14 amino acids. CDR3 region: CAWGDRSSGNTIYF. The DNA of the CDR3 is TGTGCCTGGGGGGACAGGAGCTCTGGAAACACCATATATTTT.

The chain recombines TRBV6-6 with TRBJ1-5, with D uncertain. Trimming took off 0 bases at V and 7 bases at J, with 10 bases between the two ends. The germline V gene has CDR1 MNHNY and CDR2 SVGAGI (reference sequence). This CDR3 region has 14 residues. CDR3 nucleotide sequence: TGTGCCAGCAGTTACTCCCGGGTTGGACAGCCCCAGCATTTT. Amino acid sequence: CASSYSRVGQPQHF.

This chain uses TRBV2 with TRBJ2-7; 8 bases are shared with TRBD1. Germline V gene lookup returns CDR1 SNHLY and CDR2 FYNNEI. The CDR3 totals 14 residues. V gave up 6 bases and J gave up 4 bases; unmatched junction bases: 8. CDR3 in DNA: TGTGCCAGCAGAGCCCAGGGGGCGGTGTACGAGCAGTACTTC. Encoded protein: CASRAQGAVYEQYF.

The chain combines TRBV18 with TRBJ2-3; 9 positions match TRBD1. The germline gives CDR1 KGHSH, CDR2 LQKENI. The trim removed 4 bases at V and 4 bases at J, leaving 9 bases unmatched. The CDR3 runs to 16 residues. This chain's CDR3 is CASSHGQGLGSDTQYF. The CDR3 region has the DNA TGTGCCAGCTCACACGGACAGGGGTTGGGCTCAGATACGCAGTATTTT.

The CDR3 spells CASGPGGLRTTGELFF. The DNA of the CDR3 is TGTGCCAGCGGCCCAGGGGGGCTCAGAACCACCGGGGAGCTGTTTTTT. This chain joins TRBV7-3 and TRBJ2-2, with D perhaps TRBD1 (7 bases). The CDR3 covers 16 residues. Trimming took 8 bases from V and 4 from J, leaving 20 bases between them. The germline V gene has CDR1 SGHTA and CDR2 FQGTGA.

The chain combines TRBV6-2 or TRBV6-3 with TRBJ1-5, with D possibly matching TRBD1 (5 bases). The V and J ends lost 2 bases and 4 bases respectively, with 9 bases between them. Germline V CDR1 and CDR2: MNHEY, SVGEGT. The length of the CDR3 is 14 residues. CDR3 residues: CASSYMTANQPQHF. CDR3 DNA: TGTGCCAGCAGTTACATGACAGCGAATCAGCCCCAGCATTTT.